This T cell receptor (beta chain) derives from a study of blood T cell repertoires in COVID-19. Study details: Researchers got acute and convalescent COVID-19 samples from the United States, Italy and Spain. T cells, B-cell-depleted T cells, or PBMCs provided the cDNA or gDNA that served as material.

Germline assignment: CDR1 MGHDK and CDR2 SYGVNS. V dropped 1 base and J dropped 2 bases, with 8 bases sitting between them. The CDR3 is made up of 14 amino acids. Per the original data handling: Reference gene primer amplification gave nucleated cell count estimates. The repertoire was sequenced with immunoSEQ multiplex PCR; TCRdb's copy has only in-frame clones and lacks some. The V and J calls and the clone size are those of that table, but D and trimming were determined from the DNA. Here the sample spans a few hundred thousand clones, around 81% being singletons. This TCR was sampled from a man aged 25-45 years who had recovered from COVID-19. Sequenced material: peripheral blood. The rearrangement links TRBV25-1 to TRBJ1-1; D might be TRBD1 (5 bases). The DNA for the CDR3 is TGTGCCAGCAGTGAATTGACAGTTAACACTGAAGCTTTCTTT. It codes for CASSELTVNTEAFF.